One T cell receptor beta chain is described in this entry. These data belong to a study of shared clonotypes between healthy human individuals. Assay: immunoSEQ multiplex PCR; the TCRdb copy retains only in-frame clones and omits some. The repertoire holds some 500,000 clones, with almost 97% as singletons. The CDR3 consists of 14 residues. Trimming shortened V by 6 bases and J by 0 bases, and 11 bases separated the two germline ends. Germline CDR1 and CDR2: SNHLY and FYNNEI. The V and J genes are TRBV2 and TRBJ1-2; D is uncertain. The clonotype was recovered from a woman younger than 45 in good health. Material for sequencing was naive CD4+ T cells sorted from blood. Subset indicated: CD45RA+ positively selected. The CDR3 here is CASSLGRPNYGYTF. Here the CDR3 DNA reads TGTGCCAGCAGCCTGGGCCGCCCTAACTATGGCTACACCTTC.